These 23 T cell receptor beta chains were all obtained from the same sample, sequenced in a study of T cells in Graves' hyperthyroidism and ophthalmopathy. RNA transcripts were the template for amplifying TCR beta CDR3 regions. A set of HTBI primers served as the primers for a first-round RT-PCR of the TCR CDR3. TCRdb re-called the multiplex PCR reads with MiXCR, one entry per CDR3 protein. The table shows fewer than 200,000 distinct CDR3 sequences, with less than 10% occurring only once. The sample was blood. The source is a woman in her late teens or twenties with Graves' hyperthyroidism that later progressed to Graves' ophthalmopathy.

V gene TRBV9 combines with J gene TRBJ1-2, with D unclear. V lost 1 base and J 0 bases, leaving 13 bases between the germline ends. Germline CDR1 reads SGDLS; CDR2 reads YYNGEE. This CDR3 has 16 amino acids. This chain's CDR3 is CASSVRADGANYGYTF. The CDR3 DNA reads as TGTGCCAGCAGCGTACGGGCGGACGGAGCTAACTATGGCTACACCTTC.

This chain connects TRBV4-1 to TRBJ2-1; tentatively, D is TRBD2 (6 bases). V was pared by 4 bases and J by 0 bases, with 13 bases between. The CDR3 covers 16 residues. Looked up from germline, CDR1 is MGHRA and CDR2 is YSYEKL. The DNA of the CDR3 is TGCGCCAGCAGCCGACCCGGGACTCGCTCCTACAATGAGCAGTTCTTC. Protein product: CASSRPGTRSYNEQFF.

This clonotype was counted at least ten times. The rearrangement links TRBV6-5 to TRBJ2-5; D not certain. Trimming took 0 bases from V and 4 from J, leaving 12 bases between them. CDR1 and CDR2 from the germline V gene are MNHEY and SVGAGI. The CDR3 is 15 residues long. The DNA of the CDR3 is TGTGCCAGCAGTTACTCGTCGGGTGCTGGAGAGACCCAGTACTTC. It yields the protein CASSYSSGAGETQYF.

This clonotype was counted many times. The genes are TRBV3-1 and TRBJ1-5; maybe TRBD1 (5 bases). Trimming left V 3 bases short and J 8 bases short, with 14 bases between. The CDR3 contains 14 residues. In germline, CDR1 is LGHDT, CDR2 YNNKEL (reference sequence). DNA for the CDR3: TGTGCCAGCAGCCACCGAGCAGGGCGCGAGCCCCAGCATTTT. The encoded protein is CASSHRAGREPQHF.

The sample holds a few counts of this clonotype. V and J are TRBV4-1 and TRBJ2-7; TRBD2 is a possible D gene (6 bases). There are 15 residues in the CDR3. CDR1 and CDR2 (germline): MGHRA, YSYEKL. Trimming took off 0 bases at V and 2 bases at J, with 11 bases between the two ends. The CDR3 DNA follows: TGCGCCAGCAGCCAAGATTCCGGGGGAACCTACGAGCAGTACTTC. It is translated as CASSQDSGGTYEQYF.

In its sample, this clonotype was seen many times. The chain couples TRBV13 to TRBJ2-5, with 7 positions matching TRBD2. Germline V gene data show CDR1 as PRHDT and CDR2 as FYEKMQ (reference sequence). This CDR3 has 14 residues. The ends lost 5 bases at V and 2 bases at J; junction bases unmatched: 5. For the CDR3, the DNA is TGTGCCAGCAGCCCAGGACTAGATCAAGAGACCCAGTACTTC. This encodes CASSPGLDQETQYF.

As to this clonotype: A much larger clone differs by one base, so this may be a read error. The rearrangement links TRBV5-4 to TRBJ2-5; D call uncertain. Trimming took 0 bases from V and 2 from J, leaving 14 bases between them. The length of the CDR3 is 16 residues. Germline V gene sequence: CDR1 SGHNT, CDR2 YYREEE (reference sequence). CDR3 DNA sequence: TGTGCCAGCAGCTTGGGACCTACAGATCCGCAAGAGACCCAGTACTTC. Protein sequence: CASSLGPTDPQETQYF.

This clonotype was found a few times. A much larger clonotype is one base distant, so this may be a read error. This rearrangement joins TRBV6-4 to TRBJ2-2; 13 nucleotides agree with TRBD2. The CDR3 length is 15 residues. Losses at the gene ends were 4 bases for V and 4 bases for J; bases not matched to a gene: 0. Germline values: CDR1 MRHNA, CDR2 SNTAGT. The CDR3 DNA is TGTGCCAGCAGTGGGACTAGCGGGAGCACCGGGGAGCTGTTTTTT. The encoded protein is CASSGTSGSTGELFF.

This clonotype came up many times. The V and J genes are TRBV29-1 and TRBJ2-7; 7 bases align to TRBD2. There are 12 residues in the CDR3. Germline CDR1 reads SQVTM; CDR2 reads ANQGSEA. V lost 2 bases to trimming and J lost 3 bases; unmatched junction nucleotides: 1. The CDR3 sequence: CSVETGGYEQYF. For the CDR3, the DNA is TGCAGCGTTGAAACGGGGGGCTACGAGCAGTACTTC.

This clonotype was detected ten times or more. CDR3 loop: CASTGTPNEQFF. The CDR3 bases are TGTGCCAGCACCGGGACACCTAATGAGCAGTTCTTC. The J gene is TRBJ2-1, the V gene TRBV27; a possible D gene is TRBD1 (6 bases). There are 12 residues in the CDR3. Trimming shortened V by 7 bases and J by 7 bases, and 11 bases separated the two germline ends. Germline CDR1 and CDR2: MNHEY and SMNVEV (reference sequence).

This clonotype was counted ten times or more. The V and J genes are TRBV20-1 and TRBJ2-1; 9 bases are a match to TRBD1. Germline loops: CDR1 DFQATT, CDR2 SNEGSKA (reference sequence). V lost 7 bases and J lost 10; bases outside the gene matches: 11. The CDR3 runs to 13 residues. The CDR3 region is CSDTRDRAFEQFF. In DNA, the CDR3 is TGCAGTGACACCCGGGACAGGGCTTTCGAGCAGTTCTTC.

Notes on this clonotype: A much larger clone sits a single nucleotide away, making a read error possible. The chain combines TRBV6-5 with TRBJ2-7; D tentatively reads TRBD1 or TRBD2 (5 bases each). The CDR3 runs 15 residues. Germline V gene data show CDR1 as MNHEY and CDR2 as SVGAGI. The CDR3 DNA follows: TGTGCCGGCAGTTACGGGGCAGGTGGTACCTACGAGCAGTACTTC. Translated: CAGSYGAGGTYEQYF.

This CDR3 is CASRQDRKLAGTLEETQYF. In DNA, the CDR3 is TGTGCCAGCAGACAGGATAGAAAACTAGCGGGAACGCTAGAAGAGACCCAGTACTTC. This chain links TRBV7-9 with TRBJ2-5, with 10 positions matching TRBD2. Germline CDR1 and CDR2: SEHNR and FQNEAQ (reference sequence). Losses at the gene ends were 6 bases for V and 3 bases for J; bases not matched to a gene: 19. CDR3 length equals 19 residues.

The DNA for the CDR3 is TGCGCCAGCAGCCTGATTGGAGGGAGCTCCTACGAGCAGTACTTC. This translates into CASSLIGGSSYEQYF. This chain uses TRBV5-1 with TRBJ2-7, with a possible D match to TRBD2 (6 bases). Per germline, CDR1 SGHRS and CDR2 YFSETQ. Trimming removed 4 bases from V and 0 bases from J, with 14 bases in between. CDR3 length: 15 residues.

This clonotype has a count of ten or more. This sequence joins TRBV2 and TRBJ2-7, with D possibly matching TRBD1 (6 bases). The germline CDR1 and CDR2 sequences are SNHLY and FYNNEI. V lost 7 bases to trimming and J lost 3 bases, with 19 bases between them. This CDR3 region has 15 residues. CDR3 nucleotides: TGTGCCAGCACTGACCGGGACAACGTAAGCTACGAGCAGTACTTC. Amino acids: CASTDRDNVSYEQYF.

There are many counts of this clonotype. V gene TRBV7-3 combines with J gene TRBJ2-2, with TRBD2 matching 7 bases. Germline loops: CDR1 SGHTA, CDR2 FQGTGA. Losses at the gene ends were 7 bases for V and 5 bases for J; bases not matched to a gene: 4. This CDR3 has 13 amino acids. CDR3 DNA sequence: TGTGCCAGCAAGGCGGGGGTTACCGGGGAGCTGTTTTTT. It is translated as CASKAGVTGELFF.

This clonotype was detected only once. This may arise from a read error, as a much more abundant clone is one base away. The chain couples TRBV3-1 to TRBJ2-1; D remains unclear. This CDR3 has 16 amino acids. Between the trimmed V and J ends, which lost 6 bases and 2 bases, there was a span of 17 bases. Germline CDR1 reads LGHDT; CDR2 reads YNNKEL (reference sequence). CDR3 DNA: TGTGCCAGCAGACGGAGTCGATCTGTGGCCTACAATGAGCAGTTCTTC. It specifies CASRRSRSVAYNEQFF.

In this sample, this clonotype turned up many times. This chain connects TRBV20-1 to TRBJ1-6; tentative D call: TRBD1 (5 bases). The CDR3 has 15 residues. V lost 1 base, J lost 6 bases, and 13 bases lay in between. Germline lookup yields CDR1 DFQATT and CDR2 SNEGSKA (reference sequence). CDR3 DNA sequence: TGCAGTGCTAGAGTACCCCGGGGGATTAATTCACCCCTCCACTTT. This translates into CSARVPRGINSPLHF.

Comments on this clonotype: Germline and junction disagree at one end, which may indicate a read error. This chain joins TRBV6-1 and TRBJ2-7, with D tentatively TRBD1 or TRBD2 (5 bases each). Germline V gives CDR1 MNHNS, CDR2 SASEGT. CDR3 size: 17 residues. The CDR3 DNA reads TGTGCCAGCAGTCAAGCCTCCGGGACGGCCCACGGCCACGAGCAGTACTTC. Protein: CASSQASGTAHGHEQYF.

This clonotype has at least ten counts. The chain uses TRBV29-1 and TRBJ2-2; D possibly corresponds to TRBD1 (6 bases). Trimming took 0 bases from V and 6 from J, leaving 17 bases between them. This CDR3 spans 16 amino acids. The germline V gene encodes CDR1 SQVTM and CDR2 ANQGSEA. DNA for the CDR3: TGCAGCGTTGAAGAAGTCTGGGGGCGTTCGGCCGGGGAGCTGTTTTTT. It codes for CSVEEVWGRSAGELFF.

This clonotype was counted ten times or more. The chain couples TRBV5-4 to TRBJ1-1; D may be TRBD1 (5 bases). V lost 6 bases and J lost 7, with 16 bases in between. The CDR3 totals 13 residues. Germline V CDR1 and CDR2: SGHNT, YYREEE (reference sequence). CDR3 DNA sequence: TGTGCCAGCACCATACGGGGCTCGAGTGAAGCTTTCTTT. Encoded protein: CASTIRGSSEAFF. Filled out from reference TRBV5-4 and TRBJ1-1, the complete variable domain reads ETGVTQSPTHLIKTRGQQVTLRCSSQSGHNTVSWYQQALGQGPQFIFQYYREEENGRGNFPPRFSGLQFPNYSSELNVNALELDDSALYLCASTIRGSSEAFFGQGTRLTVV.

The chain employs TRBV7-9 and TRBJ2-7; D may correspond to TRBD1 or TRBD2 (5 bases each). Between the trimmed V and J ends, which lost 5 bases and 1 base, there was a span of 15 bases. Germline V gene sequence: CDR1 SEHNR, CDR2 FQNEAQ (reference sequence). The CDR3 contains 15 residues. CDR3 DNA: TGTGCCAGCAGCCGACAAGCAGGGAGATCCTACGAGCAGTACTTC. Translating gives CASSRQAGRSYEQYF.

This chain joins TRBV30 and TRBJ2-5; D possibly matches TRBD1 or TRBD2 (5 bases each). Germline CDR1 and CDR2: GTSNPN and SVGIG (reference sequence). The CDR3 spans 14 residues. V lost 2 bases to trimming and J lost 2 bases, with 12 bases between them. The DNA of the CDR3 is TGTGCCTGGAGTCAGAGGGGATTACAAGAGACCCAGTACTTC. Protein product: CAWSQRGLQETQYF.